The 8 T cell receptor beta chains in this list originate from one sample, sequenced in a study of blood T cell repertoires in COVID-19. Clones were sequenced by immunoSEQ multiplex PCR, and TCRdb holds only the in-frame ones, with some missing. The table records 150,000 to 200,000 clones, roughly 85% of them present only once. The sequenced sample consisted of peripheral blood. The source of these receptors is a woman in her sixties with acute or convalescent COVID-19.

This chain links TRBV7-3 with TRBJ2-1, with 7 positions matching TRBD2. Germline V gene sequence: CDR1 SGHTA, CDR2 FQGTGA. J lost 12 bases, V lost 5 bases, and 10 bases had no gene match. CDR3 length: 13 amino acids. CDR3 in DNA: TGTGCCAGCAGCACTACCTCGACTAGCCCGCAGTTCTTC. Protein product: CASSTTSTSPQFF.

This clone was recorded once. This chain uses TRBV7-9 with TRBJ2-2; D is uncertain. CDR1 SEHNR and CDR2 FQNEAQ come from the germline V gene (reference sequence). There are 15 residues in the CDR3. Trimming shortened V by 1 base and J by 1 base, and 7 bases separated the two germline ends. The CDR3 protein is CASSLVTGNTGELFF. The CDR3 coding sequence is TGTGCCAGCAGCTTAGTGACGGGGAACACCGGGGAGCTGTTTTTT. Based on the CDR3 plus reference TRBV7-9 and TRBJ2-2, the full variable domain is DTGVSQNPRHKITKRGQNVTFRCDPISEHNRLYWYRQTLGQGPEFLTYFQNEAQLEKSRLLSDRFSAERPKGSFSTLEIQRTEQGDSAMYLCASSLVTGNTGELFFGEGSRLTVL.

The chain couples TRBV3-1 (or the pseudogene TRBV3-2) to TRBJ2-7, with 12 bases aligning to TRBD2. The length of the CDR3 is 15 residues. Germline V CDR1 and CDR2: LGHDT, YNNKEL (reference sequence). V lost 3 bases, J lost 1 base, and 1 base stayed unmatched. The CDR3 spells CASSQTSGGSYEQYV. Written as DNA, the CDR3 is TGTGCCAGCAGCCAGACTAGCGGGGGATCCTACGAGCAGTACGTC.

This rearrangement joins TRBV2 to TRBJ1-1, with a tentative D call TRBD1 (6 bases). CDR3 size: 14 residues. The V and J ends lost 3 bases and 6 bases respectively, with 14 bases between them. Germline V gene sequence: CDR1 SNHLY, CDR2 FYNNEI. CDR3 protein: CASSELGAGAEAFF. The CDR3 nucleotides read TGTGCCAGCAGTGAGTTGGGGGCTGGAGCTGAAGCTTTCTTT.

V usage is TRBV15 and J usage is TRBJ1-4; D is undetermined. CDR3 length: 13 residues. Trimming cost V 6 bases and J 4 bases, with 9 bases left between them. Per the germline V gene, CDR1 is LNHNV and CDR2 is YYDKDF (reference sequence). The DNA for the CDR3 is TGTGCCACCAGACACACCGATAATGAAAAACTGTTTTTT. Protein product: CATRHTDNEKLFF.

The CDR3 reads CASSLGQGASPLHF. The CDR3 coding sequence is TGTGCCAGCTCACTCGGACAGGGGGCTTCACCCCTCCACTTT. The chain recombines TRBV18 with TRBJ1-6, with 11 positions matching TRBD1. Trimming at V came to 4 bases and at J to 9 bases, leaving 2 bases not matched to a gene. Per the germline V gene, CDR1 is KGHSH and CDR2 is LQKENI. This CDR3 comprises 14 residues.

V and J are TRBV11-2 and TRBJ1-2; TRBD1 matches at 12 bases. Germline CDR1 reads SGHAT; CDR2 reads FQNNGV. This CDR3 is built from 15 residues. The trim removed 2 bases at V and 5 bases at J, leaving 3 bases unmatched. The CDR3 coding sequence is TGTGCCAGCAGCTTACAGGGACAGGGGGCATATGGCTACACCTTC. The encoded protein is CASSLQGQGAYGYTF.

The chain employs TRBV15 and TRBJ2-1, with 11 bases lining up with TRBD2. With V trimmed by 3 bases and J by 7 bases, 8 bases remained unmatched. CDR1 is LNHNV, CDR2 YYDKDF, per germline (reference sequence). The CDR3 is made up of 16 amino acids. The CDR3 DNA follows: TGTGCCACCAGCAGCGTAGCGGGAGGGCCTAGGAATGAGCAGTTCTTC. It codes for CATSSVAGGPRNEQFF.